These 6 T cell receptor beta chains came from one sample sequenced in a study of blood T cell repertoires in COVID-19. Measured with immunoSEQ multiplex PCR; TCRdb has only the in-frame clones, and not every one. The table has approximately 150,000 clones, 70% to 90% seen once. Input material: peripheral blood. These receptors came from a human donor with acute or convalescent COVID-19. The donor label of this sample is uncertain.

The genes are TRBV19 and TRBJ1-3; D remains unclear. There are 15 residues in the CDR3. The V end was cut by 5 bases, the J end by 1 base, with 12 bases between. Germline V gene sequence: CDR1 LNHDA, CDR2 SQIVND (reference sequence). The DNA for the CDR3 is TGTGCCAGTAGTGTGTCCGTCGGTTCTGGAAACACCATATATTTT. Protein sequence: CASSVSVGSGNTIYF.

A note on this clone: A read error may account for a junction end that differs from germline. The V and J genes are TRBV10-1 and TRBJ1-4; D is unresolved. The germline gives CDR1 WNHNN, CDR2 SYGVQD (reference sequence). This CDR3 has 16 residues. DNA of the CDR3: TGCGCTAGCAGTGAGCTTAGGGAGGCAACTAATGAAAAACTGTTTTTT. As protein: CASSELREATNEKLFF.

This clone was recorded a few times. The V and J genes are TRBV18 and TRBJ1-2; no reliable D call. Trimming stripped 5 bases from V and 8 bases from J, with 9 bases between. Germline V gene data show CDR1 as KGHSH and CDR2 as LQKENI. The CDR3 has 11 amino acids. CDR3 residues: CASSGSGGYTF. CDR3 sequence (DNA): TGTGCCAGCTCAGGGTCCGGGGGCTACACCTTC.

The gene calls are TRBV28 and TRBJ2-2; the match to TRBD1 covers 8 bases. This CDR3 has 16 residues. Germline loops: CDR1 MDHEN, CDR2 SYDVKM. Unmatched junction bases numbered 6, after V lost 5 bases and J lost 1 base. The CDR3 sequence: CASSQTGTGNTGELFF. CDR3 nucleotides: TGTGCCAGCAGTCAGACCGGGACAGGGAACACCGGGGAGCTGTTTTTT.

The chain carries TRBV4-1 and TRBJ2-3; 7 bases agree with TRBD2. V was clipped by 4 bases and J by 3 bases; unmatched bases: 13. The V gene's germline CDR1 is MGHRA and CDR2 YSYEKL. This CDR3 spans 17 amino acids. The CDR3 loop reads CASSRTAGTLETDTQYF. DNA of the CDR3: TGCGCCAGCAGCCGAACAGCGGGGACCTTGGAAACAGATACGCAGTATTTT.

In this sample, this clone turned up once. This chain uses TRBV7-9 with TRBJ2-1; TRBD2 might be the D (5 bases). V shed 5 bases and J shed 10 bases, with 21 bases lying between them. This CDR3 is 15 amino acids long. Germline CDR1 is SEHNR and CDR2 is FQNEAQ (reference sequence). Here the CDR3 DNA reads TGTGCCAGCAGCCTCGACACGGGGTATGGCTTAGAGCAGTTCTTC. Translated: CASSLDTGYGLEQFF.